The 27 T cell receptor beta chains below all came from one sample that was sequenced in a study of metastatic and nonmetastatic thyroid tumors. TCRdb reanalyzed the PCR reads with MiXCR. The data show roughly 98,000 clones, around 14% seen once. There were no patients who had received any treatment before thyroid surgery. Sequencing was done on a sample of blood. These receptors were collected from a female donor with papillary thyroid cancer or a benign thyroid nodule (not recorded which). Some clones in this sample may be carry-over from other donors' samples.

This clone appeared many times. The chain links TRBV20-1 to TRBJ1-6; D remains unclear. The CDR3 length is 14 residues. CDR1 DFQATT and CDR2 SNEGSKA come from the germline V gene (reference sequence). The V end lost 3 bases, the J end lost 5 bases, and 11 bases lay between the germline ends. DNA of the CDR3: TGCAGTGCTAGGGTTGGGGAGGATAATTCACCCCTCCACTTT. Translated: CSARVGEDNSPLHF.

A note on this clone: This may be a read error: a much more frequent sequence differs by one nucleotide. The J gene is TRBJ2-5, the V gene TRBV5-1; 10 bases agree with TRBD2. The germline V gene encodes CDR1 SGHRS and CDR2 YFSETQ. The ends lost 0 bases at V and 4 bases at J; junction bases unmatched: 6. This CDR3 has 16 residues. The CDR3 loop is CASSLDLAGAGETQYF. Here the CDR3 DNA reads TGCGCCAGCAGCTTGGATCTAGCGGGGGCGGGAGAGACCCAGTACTTC.

As concerns this clone: The germline gene is not matched at one end of the junction; a read error may be the cause. The chain links TRBV13 to TRBJ1-5; D unclear. CDR1 and CDR2 from the germline V gene are PRHDT and FYEKMQ (reference sequence). This CDR3 comprises 15 residues. The CDR3 region has the DNA TGTGCCAGCAGCTTAGGGGGTTGCATCAATCAGCCCCATCATTTT. This sequence encodes CASSLGGCINQPHHF.

This clone was observed many times. The gene calls are TRBV28 and TRBJ1-2; 10 bases are a match to TRBD1. After removal of 8 bases from V and 3 bases from J, the junction contained 6 bases not matched to a gene. This CDR3 has 14 amino acids. CDR1 is MDHEN, CDR2 SYDVKM, per germline. The CDR3 spells CASAGGQGHYGYTF. The CDR3 DNA reads TGTGCCAGCGCGGGGGGACAGGGGCACTATGGCTACACCTTC.

The chain couples TRBV2 to TRBJ1-2; D uncertain. Germline V CDR1 and CDR2: SNHLY, FYNNEI. The CDR3 runs 20 residues. Trimming took off 2 bases at V and 4 bases at J, with 29 bases between the two ends. DNA of the CDR3: TGTGCCAGCAGTGAATCCGTAGGAGCCCTCGGTGCCAGGTCGGGCTATGGCTACACCTTC. Residues: CASSESVGALGARSGYGYTF.

This clone showed up many times. The chain uses TRBV18 and TRBJ1-1, with D uncertain. CDR3 length: 14 residues. V was shortened by 1 base and J by 4 bases, with 10 bases between the two germline ends. Germline V CDR1 and CDR2: KGHSH, LQKENI. The CDR3 sequence is CASSPLEGGTEAFF. The CDR3 DNA follows: TGTGCCAGCTCACCACTAGAGGGTGGCACTGAAGCTTTCTTT.

Details on this clone: This may come from a read error, since a much larger clone is one base off. This chain uses TRBV2 with TRBJ2-5; the D gene is possibly TRBD1 (5 bases). Germline V gene data show CDR1 as SNHLY and CDR2 as FYNNEI. There are 14 residues in the CDR3. In nucleotides, the CDR3 is TGTGCCATCAGTGAAAGGACACCCTTAGGGACCCAGTACTTC. Protein: CAISERTPLGTQYF. The variable domain in full, with the rest retrieved from reference TRBV2 and TRBJ2-5, is EPEVTQTPSHQVTQMGQEVILRCVPISNHLYFYWYRQILGQKVEFLVSFYNNEISEKSEIFDDQFSVERPDGSNFTLKIRSTKLEDSAMYFCAISERTPLGTQYFGPGTRLLVL.

This clone has a count of ten or more. DNA of the CDR3: TGTGCCAGCAGCCAAGAGGGTGGGCCAGCCGAAGCTTTCTTT. Its protein is CASSQEGGPAEAFF. The genes are TRBV4-2 and TRBJ1-1; D unresolved. Germline V lookup: CDR1 LGHNA, CDR2 YNFKEQ. This CDR3 comprises 14 residues. V dropped 0 bases and J dropped 8 bases, with 13 bases sitting between them.

This clone has just a few counts. A junction end diverges from the germline sequence, so it may reflect a read error. CDR3 loop: CSSSPGTGGYEQYF. As DNA, the CDR3 is TGTTCCAGCAGCCCGGGGACAGGGGGTTACGAGCAGTACTTC. The J gene is TRBJ2-7, the V gene TRBV28, with 11 bases lining up with TRBD1. The CDR3 has 14 residues. Germline assignment: CDR1 MDHEN and CDR2 SYDVKM.

This clone appeared many times. The rearrangement joins TRBV7-9 to TRBJ2-3, with 9 bases lining up with TRBD2. Germline CDR1 SEHNR, CDR2 FQNEAQ (reference sequence). Trimming took 1 base from V and 13 from J; bases not matched to a gene: 6. This CDR3 spans 13 amino acids. The CDR3, as DNA: TGTGCCAGCAGCTTAGACGAGCGGGGGGTGGAGTATTTT. Residues: CASSLDERGVEYF. Full variable domain (rest looked up from reference TRBV7-9 and TRBJ2-3): DTGVSQNPRHKITKRGQNVTFRCDPISEHNRLYWYRQTLGQGPEFLTYFQNEAQLEKSRLLSDRFSAERPKGSFSTLEIQRTEQGDSAMYLCASSLDERGVEYFGPGTRLTVL.

This clone came up many times. This chain links TRBV11-2 with TRBJ2-1, with D tentatively TRBD2 (5 bases). V was cut by 0 bases and J by 9 bases, with 21 bases left in between. Germline V lookup: CDR1 SGHAT, CDR2 FQNNGV. This CDR3 contains 17 residues. CDR3 protein: CASSLEEVLASESEQFF. Here the CDR3 DNA reads TGTGCCAGCAGCTTAGAGGAGGTATTGGCTAGTGAGTCTGAGCAGTTCTTC.

In its sample, this clone was seen many times. The J gene is TRBJ1-2, the V gene TRBV7-2; D is possibly TRBD1 (6 bases). There are 11 residues in the CDR3. Trimming took 7 bases from V and 8 from J, leaving 11 bases between them. The V gene's germline CDR1 is SGHTA and CDR2 FQGNSA. DNA of the CDR3: TGTGCCAGCACGGACAGCCGCGGCTACACCTTC. It is translated as CASTDSRGYTF.

This clone was seen repeatedly, ten times or more. This rearrangement joins TRBV4-2 to TRBJ1-2, with D tentatively TRBD1 (5 bases). The CDR3 has 13 amino acids. Germline V gene sequence: CDR1 LGHNA, CDR2 YNFKEQ. Trimming took 1 base from V and 6 from J, leaving 9 bases between them. As DNA, the CDR3 is TGTGCCAGCAGCCAAGGGGGCTTGGATGGCTACACCTTC. This encodes CASSQGGLDGYTF.

Ten or more counts support this clone. The chain links TRBV9 to TRBJ2-5, with D possibly called TRBD1 or TRBD2 (5 bases each). The CDR3 covers 13 residues. CDR1 is SGDLS, CDR2 YYNGEE, per germline. Trimming took 3 bases from V and 5 from J, leaving 11 bases between them. This chain's CDR3 is CASSAGGWETQYF. The CDR3 region has the DNA TGTGCCAGCAGCGCTGGGGGTTGGGAGACCCAGTACTTC.

The table lists this clone with a few counts. The genes are TRBV12-5 and TRBJ2-7; D possibly corresponds to TRBD2 (6 bases). CDR3 length: 12 amino acids. Trimming took 5 bases from V and 1 from J, leaving 6 bases between them. Per germline, CDR1 LGHNT and CDR2 FRNRAP. The CDR3 here is CASGRGSYEQYF. CDR3 DNA: TGTGCTAGTGGTCGGGGGTCCTACGAGCAGTACTTC.

This clone occurred many times. Other DNA sequences within the sample encode an identical CDR3. The V and J genes are TRBV7-9 and TRBJ2-2; D not resolved. V was pared by 6 bases and J by 8 bases, with 7 bases between. The CDR3 sequence is 11 residues long. The germline gives CDR1 SEHNR, CDR2 FQNEAQ (reference sequence). The CDR3 reads CASSDRGELFF. CDR3 nucleotide sequence: TGTGCCAGCAGTGATAGGGGGGAGCTGTTTTTT.

There are a few counts of this clone. One base away lies a much larger clone, so this may be a sequencing read error. J is TRBJ2-5 and V is TRBV28; no reliable D call. CDR3 length equals 12 residues. V lost 3 bases and J lost 10, with 12 bases in between. Looked up from germline, CDR1 is MDHEN and CDR2 is SYDVKM. CDR3 in DNA: TGTGCCAGCAGTTTCAGAGAAGGGAACCAGTACTTC. It codes for CASSFREGNQYF.

This clone came up once. This chain uses TRBV7-9 with TRBJ1-1; D is possibly TRBD1 (6 bases). Germline CDR1 reads SEHNR; CDR2 reads FQNEAQ (reference sequence). The CDR3 extends over 14 amino acids. Trimming cost V 1 base and J 6 bases, with 12 bases left between them. The CDR3, as DNA: TGTGCCAGCAGCTTAGTGTCAGGGGACTCTGAAGCTTTCTTT. It is translated as CASSLVSGDSEAFF.

This clone is medium-sized. The chain joins TRBV12-3 or TRBV12-4 to TRBJ1-5; tentative D call: TRBD1 (5 bases). The CDR3 has 13 residues. V gave up 8 bases and J gave up 2 bases, with 10 bases separating them. CDR3 DNA: TGTGCCAGCGGGGACGTTGGCAATCAGCCCCAGCATTTT. Protein product: CASGDVGNQPQHF.

This chain joins TRBV5-6 and TRBJ2-6, with D perhaps given as TRBD1 or TRBD2 (5 bases each). Germline V gives CDR1 SGHDT, CDR2 YYEEEE. The CDR3 extends over 13 amino acids. V was pared by 4 bases and J by 4 bases, with 6 bases between. This CDR3 reads CASSRDGANVLTF. The CDR3 nucleotides are TGTGCCAGCAGCCGGGACGGGGCCAACGTCCTGACTTTC.

This clone was recorded many times. This chain joins TRBV2 and TRBJ2-7; D unresolved. Trimming pared 6 bases from V and 1 base from J, leaving 7 bases between. The CDR3 is 12 residues long. The germline gives CDR1 SNHLY, CDR2 FYNNEI. CDR3 bases: TGTGCCAGCAGCGCCCATTCCTACGAGCAGTACTTC. Protein product: CASSAHSYEQYF.

Comment on this clone: A much more abundant neighbour one base away suggests this may be a read error. V usage is TRBV5-4 and J usage is TRBJ1-2; 9 bases are a match to TRBD1. Losses at the gene ends were 3 bases for V and 7 bases for J; bases not matched to a gene: 4. In germline, CDR1 is SGHNT, CDR2 YYREEE (reference sequence). The CDR3 is 13 amino acids. The DNA of the CDR3 is TGTGCCAGCAGCTGTACAGGGGGCGGTGGCTACACCTTC. Its translation: CASSCTGGGGYTF.

As regards this clone: A much larger clone differs from this one at a single base, so this may be a read error. The chain carries TRBV29-1 and TRBJ1-1, with 7 bases matching TRBD1. V gave up 1 base and J gave up 6 bases; unmatched junction bases: 8. Germline V gene data show CDR1 as SQVTM and CDR2 as ANQGSEA. The CDR3 consists of 14 residues. CDR3 in amino acids: CSVEVRQGGPEAFF. The CDR3 DNA reads as TGCAGCGTTGAAGTCCGACAGGGAGGCCCTGAAGCTTTCTTT.

This clone was seen repeatedly, ten times or more. J is TRBJ2-1 and V is TRBV20-1, with 9 bases fitting TRBD1. V lost 5 bases, J lost 5 bases, and 16 bases stayed unmatched. Germline lookup yields CDR1 DFQATT and CDR2 SNEGSKA (reference sequence). The CDR3 has 17 amino acids. In nucleotides, the CDR3 is TGCAGTGCTCTACGAATGAGGACAGGGGCGTCTGACAATGAGCAGTTCTTC. Translated: CSALRMRTGASDNEQFF.

Concerning this clone: This may come from a read error, since a much larger clone is one base off. The chain carries TRBV4-1 and TRBJ1-5, with D uncertain. V dropped 2 bases and J dropped 5 bases, with 16 bases sitting between them. The CDR3 runs to 16 residues. Germline assignment: CDR1 MGHRA and CDR2 YSYEKL. The DNA for the CDR3 is TGCGCCAGCAGCCAATCTACATGGTTGGGCGATCAGCCCCAGCATTTT. This encodes CASSQSTWLGDQPQHF.

This clone came up many times. The chain combines TRBV6-1 with TRBJ2-7; 11 positions match TRBD2. The CDR3 covers 17 residues. The V gene's germline CDR1 is MNHNS and CDR2 SASEGT. The V gene end was trimmed by 5 bases and the J gene end by 0 bases; junction bases not matched to a gene: 9. CDR3 in DNA: TGTGCCAGCAGTCCCGCTAGCGGGGGGCTAAGCTCCTACGAGCAGTACTTC. It encodes CASSPASGGLSSYEQYF.

This clone was found a few times. Given a much more abundant clone one base away, this may be a read error. The chain recombines TRBV30 with TRBJ1-1; D remains ambiguous. The ends were cut back, 2 bases at V and 3 bases at J, with 13 bases in the middle. The CDR3 contains 14 residues. From germline, CDR1 is GTSNPN and CDR2 SVGIG (reference sequence). This chain's CDR3 is CAWSHEGKDTEAFF. The CDR3 DNA is TGTGCCTGGAGTCATGAGGGTAAGGACACTGAAGCTTTCTTT.